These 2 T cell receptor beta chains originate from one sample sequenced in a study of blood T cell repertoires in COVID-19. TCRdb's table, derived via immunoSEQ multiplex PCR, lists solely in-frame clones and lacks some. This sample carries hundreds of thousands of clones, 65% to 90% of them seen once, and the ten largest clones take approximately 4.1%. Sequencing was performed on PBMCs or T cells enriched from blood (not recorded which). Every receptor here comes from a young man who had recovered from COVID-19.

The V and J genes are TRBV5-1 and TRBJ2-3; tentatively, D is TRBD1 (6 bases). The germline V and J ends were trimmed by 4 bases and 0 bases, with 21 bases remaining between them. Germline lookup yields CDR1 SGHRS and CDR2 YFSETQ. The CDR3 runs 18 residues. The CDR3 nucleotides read TGCGCCAGCAGCCCTCCCTTAATATCCAGGGGTAGCACAGATACGCAGTATTTT. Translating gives CASSPPLISRGSTDTQYF.

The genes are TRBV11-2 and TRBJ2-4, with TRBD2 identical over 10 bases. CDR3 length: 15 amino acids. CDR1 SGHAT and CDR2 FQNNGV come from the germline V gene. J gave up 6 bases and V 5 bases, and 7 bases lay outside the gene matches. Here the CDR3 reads CASSLIAGGPNIQYF. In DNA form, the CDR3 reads TGTGCCAGCAGCCTTATAGCGGGAGGTCCAAACATTCAGTACTTC.